Following are 26 T cell receptor beta chains from one sample sequenced in a study of T cells in Graves' hyperthyroidism and ophthalmopathy. TCR beta CDR3 regions were amplified from RNA transcripts. The HTBI primer set served for first-round RT-PCR of the TCR CDR3. TCRdb reanalysed the multiplex PCR reads using MiXCR and keeps one entry per CDR3 protein. Among about 520,000 distinct CDR3 sequences listed, 24% were seen once. Sequencing was done on a sample of blood. These receptors were obtained from a woman aged 30 to 39 with Graves' ophthalmopathy.

CDR3 DNA: TGTGCCAGCAGTGGACAGGAGTTGGGTGAGCAGTACTTC. The encoded protein is CASSGQELGEQYF. V is TRBV2 and J is TRBJ2-7; TRBD1 might be the D (6 bases). The CDR3 has 13 residues. V shed 4 bases and J shed 7 bases, with 14 bases lying between them. CDR1 SNHLY and CDR2 FYNNEI come from the germline V gene.

This clonotype was found a few times. The chain recombines TRBV19 with TRBJ1-2; D unresolved. Trimming took 7 bases from V and 4 from J, leaving 7 bases between them. Germline-derived CDR1 and CDR2 are LNHDA and SQIVND (reference sequence). The CDR3 consists of 11 residues. Here the CDR3 reads CASNSGYGYTF. The CDR3 DNA reads TGTGCCAGTAACTCGGGCTATGGCTACACCTTC.

In its sample, this clonotype was seen many times. CDR3 loop: CASSQDKYGYTF. The CDR3 DNA follows: TGTGCCAGCAGTCAAGACAAGTATGGCTACACCTTC. The chain combines TRBV6-1 with TRBJ1-2; D is uncertain. The germline V gene encodes CDR1 MNHNS and CDR2 SASEGT. With 5 bases removed from V and 5 bases from J, the gap between germline ends came to 9 bases. The CDR3 contains 12 residues.

This clonotype was counted ten times or more. V usage is TRBV27 and J usage is TRBJ1-2; D not certain. V lost 2 bases and J 6 bases, leaving 10 bases between the germline ends. CDR1 and CDR2 from the germline V gene are MNHEY and SMNVEV (reference sequence). The CDR3 is 13 residues long. The CDR3 loop is CASSLRGVDGYTF. The CDR3 DNA sequence: TGTGCCAGCAGTTTACGCGGGGTGGATGGCTACACCTTC.

In its sample, this clonotype was seen many times. The junction departs from the called germline gene at one end, perhaps through a read error. The J gene is TRBJ1-1, the V gene TRBV6-5; possible D gene TRBD1, 6 bases. This CDR3 comprises 14 residues. CDR1 and CDR2 (germline): MNHEY, SVGAGI. In DNA, the CDR3 is TGTGCCAGCAGTTACGACAGGAAGGGCACTGAAGCTTCCTTT. It codes for CASSYDRKGTEASF.

This clonotype was observed many times. The chain joins TRBV2 to TRBJ2-3; the match to TRBD2 covers 10 bases. The CDR3 has 16 amino acids. V shed 3 bases, J shed 2 bases, and the junction held 5 bases outside the gene matches. CDR1 is SNHLY, CDR2 FYNNEI, per germline. CDR3: CASSDRLAGATDTQYF. CDR3 coding DNA: TGTGCCAGCAGTGATCGGCTAGCGGGGGCCACAGATACGCAGTATTTT.

The chain carries TRBV2 and TRBJ2-7, with D possibly matching TRBD2 (5 bases). This CDR3 region has 15 residues. The V gene's germline CDR1 is SNHLY and CDR2 FYNNEI. Trimming took off 2 bases at V and 3 bases at J, with 14 bases between the two ends. CDR3 nucleotides: TGTGCCAGCAGTGAATCTGGGCGGGCCAACTACGAGCAGTACTTC. Translation: CASSESGRANYEQYF.

Ten or more counts support this clonotype. This chain connects TRBV30 to TRBJ1-1, with D perhaps TRBD1 (5 bases). Trimming took off 2 bases at V and 2 bases at J, with 9 bases between the two ends. This CDR3 has 13 residues. Germline V CDR1 and CDR2: GTSNPN, SVGIG (reference sequence). CDR3 coding DNA: TGTGCCTGGAGTTCCAGGGTTAACACTGAAGCTTTCTTT. Its translation: CAWSSRVNTEAFF.

This clonotype was recorded at least ten times. The gene calls are TRBV29-1 and TRBJ1-2; D remains ambiguous. CDR3 length: 13 residues. Germline CDR1 SQVTM, CDR2 ANQGSEA. Here the CDR3 reads CTTTEGPSYGYTF. Written as DNA, the CDR3 is TGCACGACAACGGAGGGCCCATCGTATGGCTACACCTTC.

This clonotype was seen a handful of times. The chain joins TRBV20-1 to TRBJ2-5; D remains ambiguous. Trimming shortened V by 1 base and J by 3 bases, and 15 bases separated the two germline ends. This CDR3 has 15 residues. CDR1 is DFQATT and CDR2 is SNEGSKA in the germline V gene (reference sequence). The CDR3 spells CSARGLVGLEETQYF. In DNA, the CDR3 is TGCAGTGCTAGAGGTCTCGTAGGCTTAGAAGAGACCCAGTACTTC.

This clonotype showed up many times. J is TRBJ2-2 and V is TRBV11-2; D perhaps matches TRBD1 (7 bases). V was clipped by 2 bases and J by 1 base, with 8 bases between them. Germline V gives CDR1 SGHAT, CDR2 FQNNGV. This CDR3 spans 15 amino acids. The CDR3, as DNA: TGTGCCAGCAGCTTACAGGGGGGGAACACCGGGGAGCTGTTTTTT. Its protein is CASSLQGGNTGELFF. Complete variable domain (other parts from reference TRBV11-2 and TRBJ2-2): EAGVAQSPRYKIIEKRQSVAFWCNPISGHATLYWYQQILGQGPKLLIQFQNNGVVDDSQLPKDRFSAERLKGVDSTLKIQPAKLEDSAVYLCASSLQGGNTGELFFGEGSRLTVL.

The table lists this clonotype with many counts. This rearrangement joins TRBV28 to TRBJ2-5; the match to TRBD2 covers 13 bases. This CDR3 spans 17 amino acids. Trimming took 8 bases from V and 5 from J; bases not matched to a gene: 14. Germline lookup yields CDR1 MDHEN and CDR2 SYDVKM. CDR3 in amino acids: CASQGGQLAGGPETQYF. The CDR3 DNA follows: TGTGCCAGCCAAGGGGGCCAACTAGCGGGGGGGCCGGAGACCCAGTACTTC.

This sequence joins TRBV29-1 and TRBJ2-5; D possibly matches TRBD1 or TRBD2 (5 bases each). This CDR3 contains 14 residues. Germline CDR1 reads SQVTM; CDR2 reads ANQGSEA. Trimming removed 0 bases at V and 5 bases at J, with 13 bases between. CDR3 loop: CSVEDVGDRETQYF. CDR3 DNA sequence: TGCAGCGTTGAAGATGTGGGGGACCGGGAGACCCAGTACTTC.

The V call is TRBV10-3, the J call TRBJ2-5; 7 bases align to TRBD2. This CDR3 contains 13 residues. Losses at the gene ends were 4 bases for V and 5 bases for J; bases not matched to a gene: 4. Germline CDR1 ENHRY, CDR2 SYGVKD. The CDR3 reads CAISVGTIETQYF. CDR3 nucleotides: TGTGCCATCAGTGTAGGGACTATCGAGACCCAGTACTTC.

This clonotype was counted ten times or more. This sequence joins TRBV27 and TRBJ2-7; 8 bases map to TRBD1. With 0 bases clipped from V and 1 base from J, the junction kept 5 bases outside the gene matches. This CDR3 spans 16 amino acids. From germline, CDR1 is MNHEY and CDR2 SMNVEV (reference sequence). The CDR3 protein is CASSLSVDRASYEQYF. Here the CDR3 DNA reads TGTGCCAGCAGTTTATCGGTGGACAGGGCATCCTACGAGCAGTACTTC.

This clonotype was counted many times. This chain links TRBV20-1 with TRBJ1-2, with D possibly matching TRBD1 (5 bases). The CDR3 sequence is 13 residues long. Germline V gene lookup returns CDR1 DFQATT and CDR2 SNEGSKA (reference sequence). V was shortened by 6 bases and J by 1 base, with 12 bases between the two germline ends. The CDR3 loop is CSAPEDNNYGYTF. The CDR3 DNA sequence: TGCAGTGCACCCGAGGACAATAACTATGGCTACACCTTC.

The sample holds one count of this clonotype. The V gene is TRBV30, the J gene TRBJ1-2, with 8 bases aligning to TRBD1. The trim removed 0 bases at V and 4 bases at J, leaving 7 bases unmatched. Germline V gives CDR1 GTSNPN, CDR2 SVGIG (reference sequence). The length of the CDR3 is 15 residues. CDR3 DNA sequence: TGTGCCTGGAGTGTACAGGCAGGGGGCGGCTATGGCTACACCTTC. Translated: CAWSVQAGGGYGYTF.

In this sample, this clonotype turned up many times. This rearrangement joins TRBV20-1 to TRBJ2-5; D might be TRBD1 or TRBD2, each matching 5 bases. The CDR3 has 16 amino acids. Per germline, CDR1 DFQATT and CDR2 SNEGSKA (reference sequence). Trimming cost V 3 bases and J 1 base, with 18 bases left between them. Here the CDR3 reads CSASSQAVGGQETQYF. CDR3 DNA sequence: TGCAGTGCTAGCTCACAGGCCGTTGGGGGCCAAGAGACCCAGTACTTC.

This clonotype has at least ten counts. The chain carries TRBV6-2 or TRBV6-3 and TRBJ1-5; 11 nucleotides align to TRBD1. Germline V gene data show CDR1 as MNHEY and CDR2 as SVGEGT. This CDR3 has 20 residues. The junction had 12 bases not matched to a gene; V was cut back by 2 bases and J by 0 bases. CDR3 in DNA: TGTGCCAGCAGTTACGAAGCCTGGACAGGGGGCGATCATAGCAATCAGCCCCAGCATTTT. Translating gives CASSYEAWTGGDHSNQPQHF.

This clonotype was counted at least ten times. The chain has TRBV27 and TRBJ2-7; D is possibly TRBD1 or TRBD2 (5 bases each). V lost 3 bases and J lost 3, with 12 bases in between. Germline assignment: CDR1 MNHEY and CDR2 SMNVEV (reference sequence). This CDR3 contains 14 residues. CDR3 amino acids: CASSFGPGLYEQYF. CDR3 sequence (DNA): TGTGCCAGCAGTTTCGGGCCGGGGCTCTACGAGCAGTACTTC.

This clonotype was observed at least ten times. The rearrangement links TRBV30 to TRBJ2-4; D might be TRBD2 (5 bases). V dropped 4 bases and J dropped 0 bases, with 10 bases sitting between them. There are 14 residues in the CDR3. Looked up from germline, CDR1 is GTSNPN and CDR2 is SVGIG (reference sequence). DNA for the CDR3: TGTGCCTGGATGCCAGGACTAGCCAAAAACATTCAGTACTTC. Translating it yields CAWMPGLAKNIQYF.

This clonotype was counted ten times or more. The gene calls are TRBV2 and TRBJ1-2, with D perhaps TRBD1 (6 bases). V shed 5 bases and J shed 2 bases, with 12 bases lying between them. From germline, CDR1 is SNHLY and CDR2 FYNNEI. CDR3 length: 14 amino acids. The CDR3 is CASSILTGNYGYTF. The CDR3 nucleotides read TGTGCCAGCAGTATCCTCACAGGGAACTATGGCTACACCTTC.

This clonotype was picked up many times. The chain joins TRBV28 to TRBJ1-5; D is possibly TRBD1 (5 bases). Germline V gene data show CDR1 as MDHEN and CDR2 as SYDVKM. The CDR3 has 15 residues. Trimming cost V 7 bases and J 5 bases, with 18 bases left between them. The CDR3 DNA reads as TGTGCCAGCACTATAGCAGGGCGGAGGGATCAGCCCCAGCATTTT. Translating gives CASTIAGRRDQPQHF.

The rearrangement uses TRBV16 and TRBJ1-6, with 7 bases identical to TRBD1. The CDR3 consists of 14 residues. Germline CDR1 reads KGHSY; CDR2 reads FQNENV. The junction had 2 bases not matched to a gene; V was cut back by 2 bases and J by 7 bases. In DNA, the CDR3 is TGTGCCAGCAGCCAAGGGGACAGAAATTCACCCCTCCACTTT. Translation gives CASSQGDRNSPLHF.

As regards this clonotype: This could be a read error, since a much larger clone is one nucleotide away. This chain connects TRBV28 to TRBJ1-1; tentatively, D is TRBD1 (6 bases). Germline V CDR1 and CDR2: MDHEN, SYDVKM. This CDR3 has 13 residues. For the CDR3, the DNA is TGTGCCAGCAGTTTATCTCAAGGGGGTGAAGCTTGCTTT. Amino acids: CASSLSQGGEACF.

In its sample, this clonotype was seen many times. The chain uses TRBV20-1 and TRBJ2-7, with TRBD1 matching over 10 bases. V lost 5 bases, J lost 2 bases, and 18 bases stayed unmatched. CDR1 and CDR2 from the germline V gene are DFQATT and SNEGSKA (reference sequence). This CDR3 has 18 amino acids. This CDR3 reads CSAYTGTGALLFAYEQYF. The CDR3 bases are TGCAGTGCTTACACCGGGACAGGGGCTCTGCTATTCGCCTACGAGCAGTACTTC.